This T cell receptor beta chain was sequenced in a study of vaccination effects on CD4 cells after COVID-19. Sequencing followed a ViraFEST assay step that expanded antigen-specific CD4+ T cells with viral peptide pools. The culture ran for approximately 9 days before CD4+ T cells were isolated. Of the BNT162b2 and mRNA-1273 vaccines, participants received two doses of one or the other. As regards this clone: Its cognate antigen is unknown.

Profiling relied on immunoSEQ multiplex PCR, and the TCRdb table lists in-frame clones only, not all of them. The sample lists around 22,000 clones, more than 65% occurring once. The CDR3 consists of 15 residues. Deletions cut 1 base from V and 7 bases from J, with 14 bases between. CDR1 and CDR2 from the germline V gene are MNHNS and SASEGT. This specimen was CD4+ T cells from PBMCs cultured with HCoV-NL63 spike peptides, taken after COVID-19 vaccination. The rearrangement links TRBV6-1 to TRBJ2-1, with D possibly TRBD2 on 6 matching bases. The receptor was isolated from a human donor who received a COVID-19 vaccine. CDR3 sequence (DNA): TGTGCCAGCAGTGAAGTGGGGCGGGGTATAAATGAGCAGTTCTTC. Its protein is CASSEVGRGINEQFF.